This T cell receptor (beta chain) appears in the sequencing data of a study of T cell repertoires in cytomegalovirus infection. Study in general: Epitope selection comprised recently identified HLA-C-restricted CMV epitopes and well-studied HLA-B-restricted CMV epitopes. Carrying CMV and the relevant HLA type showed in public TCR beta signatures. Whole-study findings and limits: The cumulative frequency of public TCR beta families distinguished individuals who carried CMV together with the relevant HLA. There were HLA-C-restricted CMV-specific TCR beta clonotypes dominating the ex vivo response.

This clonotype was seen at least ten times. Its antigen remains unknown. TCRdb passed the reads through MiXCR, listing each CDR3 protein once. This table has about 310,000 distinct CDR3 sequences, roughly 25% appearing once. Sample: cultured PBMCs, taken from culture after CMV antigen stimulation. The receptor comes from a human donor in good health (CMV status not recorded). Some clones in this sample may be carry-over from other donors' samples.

The CDR3 sequence: CASSFGGSDNEQFF. The CDR3 DNA reads TGTGCCAGCAGCTTCGGAGGATCGGACAATGAGCAGTTCTTC. The chain recombines TRBV7-9 with TRBJ2-1, with D perhaps matching TRBD2 (5 bases). The CDR3 consists of 14 residues. Germline CDR1 and CDR2: SEHNR and FQNEAQ (reference sequence). The V gene lost 3 bases and the J gene lost 5 bases, with 11 bases spanning the gap.